The subject of this entry is one TCR beta chain. The antigen remains undetermined. Per germline, CDR1 MNHNY and CDR2 SVGAGI (reference sequence). The CDR3 covers 13 residues. The V and J ends lost 6 bases and 3 bases respectively, with 9 bases between them. Profiling relied on immunoSEQ multiplex PCR, and the TCRdb table lists in-frame clones only, not all of them. In the table there are about 1 million clones, around 74% of which are singletons. The data stem from a study of shared clonotypes between healthy human individuals. Overall study findings and caveats: Donor clonotype sharing was expected to depend on sequencing depth. Relative to memory subsets, naive subsets generally showed larger estimated richness.

Caucasian adults living in Nashville, Tennessee, provided all samples. The study separated CD4+ cells into CD45RA+ naive and CD45RA-negative memory subsets. This sequence was found in a man between 18 and 29 years old in good health. The source material was memory CD4+ T cells sorted from blood. The subset: CD45RA-negative fraction. The chain couples TRBV6-6 to TRBJ2-1; possible D gene TRBD2, 6 bases. The CDR3 DNA sequence: TGTGCCAGCAGCCGACTAGTCTACAATGAGCAGTTCTTC. This encodes CASSRLVYNEQFF.